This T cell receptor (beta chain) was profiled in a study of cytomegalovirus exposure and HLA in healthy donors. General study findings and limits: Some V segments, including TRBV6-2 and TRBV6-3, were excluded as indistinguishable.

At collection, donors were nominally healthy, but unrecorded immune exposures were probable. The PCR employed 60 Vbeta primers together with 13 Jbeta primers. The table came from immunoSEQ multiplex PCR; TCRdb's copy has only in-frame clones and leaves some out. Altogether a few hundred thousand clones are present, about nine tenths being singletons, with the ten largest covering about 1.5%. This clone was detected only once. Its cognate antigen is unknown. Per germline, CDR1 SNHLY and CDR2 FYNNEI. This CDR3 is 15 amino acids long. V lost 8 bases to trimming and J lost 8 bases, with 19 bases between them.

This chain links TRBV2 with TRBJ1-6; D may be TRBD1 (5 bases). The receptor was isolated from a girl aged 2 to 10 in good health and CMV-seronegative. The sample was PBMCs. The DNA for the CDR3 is TGTGCCAGCGGGGGACTTCTTATTGGTGATTCACCCCTCCACTTT. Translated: CASGGLLIGDSPLHF. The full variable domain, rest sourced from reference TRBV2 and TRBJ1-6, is EPEVTQTPSHQVTQMGQEVILRCVPISNHLYFYWYRQILGQKVEFLVSFYNNEISEKSEIFDDQFSVERPDGSNFTLKIRSTKLEDSAMYFCASGGLLIGDSPLHFGNGTRLTVT.